This T cell receptor beta chain was retrieved from a study of blood T cell repertoires in COVID-19. Study in general: There were acute and convalescent COVID-19 samples, and they came from the United States, Italy and Spain. The analysed material was cDNA or gDNA that came from T cells, B-cell-depleted T cells, or PBMCs.

V was trimmed by 2 bases and J by 2 bases, leaving 12 bases between them. Per germline, CDR1 MGHDK and CDR2 SYGVNS. This CDR3 has 15 residues. As processed by the authors: For nucleated cells, counts were estimated from reference gene primer amplification. Clones were read by immunoSEQ multiplex PCR, and TCRdb kept only the in-frame ones, dropping some. That table furnishes V, J and clone size, whereas the DNA furnished D and trimming. The sample lists 150,000 to 200,000 clones; 82% were seen once. The study drew participants aged about 18 to 90 years from some 25 US areas. This receptor was taken from a middle-aged man who had recovered from COVID-19. Specimen: PBMCs or T cells enriched from blood (not recorded which). The chain recombines TRBV25-1 with TRBJ1-2, with D perhaps TRBD1 (5 bases). CDR3 amino acids: CASSEQGNRNYGYTF. In DNA, the CDR3 is TGTGCCAGCAGTGAACAGGGAAACAGGAACTATGGCTACACCTTC.